The T cell receptor (beta chain) described here comes from a study of blood T cells in healthy people across ages. Each donor's blood draw was approximately 10 milliliters of peripheral blood. A second PCR of roughly 6 to 12 cycles used a sample-barcoded 5' primer and a J-beta primer mix. A 12-random-nucleotide template-switch adaptor tagged each cDNA molecule. TCRdb re-derived calls from the 5' RACE reads in MiXCR, one entry per CDR3 protein. This sample carries more than 750,000 distinct CDR3 sequences, 25% to 30% of them seen once, and the ten largest clones take about 10%. V gave up 3 bases and J gave up 6 bases, with 12 bases separating them. Germline-derived CDR1 and CDR2 are SGHTA and FQGTGA. The CDR3 length is 13 residues. This clonotype was observed at least ten times. These records were also assigned to another study, of T cells of mothers and their children. From that report: A few healthy Caucasian mothers and their six children donated. Detection yielded no persistent microchimeric T cell clones.

The chain carries TRBV7-3 and TRBJ2-7, with D possibly TRBD2 on 6 matching bases. The TCR sequence derives from a woman aged 35 to 49 in good health. Material for sequencing was blood. The CDR3 DNA reads as TGTGCCAGCAGCTTGGGACTGACACGCGAGCAGTACTTC. Amino acids: CASSLGLTREQYF.